Here is one T cell receptor beta chain with its context. The CDR3 spans 14 residues. V was clipped by 4 bases and J by 7 bases; unmatched bases: 5. Germline V lookup: CDR1 SGHRS, CDR2 YFSETQ. The sample comes from a study of blood T cell repertoires in COVID-19. Per the authors' pipeline: Reference gene primer amplification yielded estimated nucleated cell counts. Profiling relied on immunoSEQ multiplex PCR, and the TCRdb table lists in-frame clones only, not all of them. V, J and clone size derive from that table, while D and trimming were established from the DNA sequence. The data contain about 78,000 clones, about 88% of them singletons.

The chain couples TRBV5-1 to TRBJ1-6, with TRBD1 identical over 7 bases. The receptor comes from a man between 65 and 85 years old with active or convalescent COVID-19. The sample consisted of peripheral blood. This CDR3 is CASSETGWNSPLHF. The CDR3 DNA reads TGCGCCAGCAGCGAGACAGGGTGGAATTCACCCCTCCACTTT.